The 11 T cell receptor beta chains given below trace back to one sample, sequenced in a study of neoadjuvant nivolumab and ipilimumab in lung cancer. Profiling relied on immunoSEQ multiplex PCR, and the TCRdb table lists in-frame clones only, not all of them. The table shows approximately 29,000 clones, with 83% occurring only once. The source material was tumor tissue, sampled after neoadjuvant nivolumab, alone or with ipilimumab, at or shortly before surgery. The receptors shown here come from an adult with non-small cell lung cancer.

V gene TRBV11-3 combines with J gene TRBJ1-3; D call uncertain. The CDR3 contains 18 residues. Trimming left V 5 bases short and J 0 bases short, with 20 bases between. Germline values: CDR1 SGHNT, CDR2 YENEEA. The CDR3 DNA is TGTGCCAGCAGCCAACAATATACGAAAGTGATCTCTGGAAACACCATATATTTT. Protein sequence: CASSQQYTKVISGNTIYF.

The chain is built from TRBV29-1 and TRBJ1-2; weak D call: TRBD1 (5 bases). Germline CDR1 SQVTM, CDR2 ANQGSEA. This CDR3 spans 15 amino acids. The V end was cut by 2 bases, the J end by 0 bases, with 13 bases between. CDR3 sequence reads: CSVERDWQPNYGYTF. In DNA form, the CDR3 reads TGCAGCGTTGAAAGGGACTGGCAGCCTAACTATGGCTACACCTTC.

This clone turned up a few times. The rearrangement links TRBV6-5 to TRBJ2-6; a possible D gene is TRBD1 (5 bases). Deletions cut 4 bases from V and 1 base from J, with 5 bases between. Germline CDR1 MNHEY, CDR2 SVGAGI. This CDR3 spans 14 amino acids. CDR3 residues: CASSSGSGANVLTF. CDR3 nucleotides: TGTGCCAGCAGTTCAGGGTCTGGGGCCAACGTCCTGACTTTC.

This rearrangement joins TRBV11-2 to TRBJ2-3; D tentatively fits TRBD1 or TRBD2 (6 bases each). This CDR3 region has 16 residues. The V end lost 5 bases, the J end lost 4 bases, and 19 bases lay between the germline ends. From germline, CDR1 is SGHAT and CDR2 FQNNGV. This chain's CDR3 is CASSRGQALFPDTQYF. The CDR3 coding sequence is TGTGCCAGCAGCCGGGGGCAGGCTTTGTTTCCAGATACGCAGTATTTT.

The gene calls are TRBV29-1 and TRBJ1-2, with 11 bases identical to TRBD1. Per germline, CDR1 SQVTM and CDR2 ANQGSEA. Trimming at V came to 5 bases and at J to 8 bases, leaving 7 bases not matched to a gene. The CDR3 covers 13 residues. CDR3 sequence (DNA): TGCAGCGTTCTAGGACAGGGGGCAAGGGGCTACACCTTC. Amino acid sequence: CSVLGQGARGYTF.

V is TRBV7-2 and J is TRBJ2-3; perhaps TRBD2 as D (6 bases). Germline assignment: CDR1 SGHTA and CDR2 FQGNSA. Trimming shortened V by 1 base and J by 3 bases, and 8 bases separated the two germline ends. The CDR3 has 14 residues. CDR3 DNA sequence: TGTGCCAGCAGCTTAGGTCTAGCGACAGATACGCAGTATTTT. Amino acids: CASSLGLATDTQYF. Full variable domain (remainder filled in from reference TRBV7-2 and TRBJ2-3): GAGVSQSPSNKVTEKGKDVELRCDPISGHTALYWYRQSLGQGLEFLIYFQGNSAPDKSGLPSDRFSAERTGGSVSTLTIQRTQQEDSAVYLCASSLGLATDTQYFGPGTRLTVL.

This chain joins TRBV6-5 and TRBJ2-3; TRBD2 aligns across 10 bases. Germline loops: CDR1 MNHEY, CDR2 SVGAGI. With V trimmed by 5 bases and J by 4 bases, 6 bases remained unmatched. The CDR3 runs to 15 residues. The CDR3 loop is CASSPSGRSADTQYF. The CDR3 DNA is TGTGCCAGCAGTCCTAGCGGGAGAAGCGCAGATACGCAGTATTTT.

J is TRBJ1-5 and V is TRBV2; possibly TRBD1 for D (5 bases). Germline CDR1 reads SNHLY; CDR2 reads FYNNEI. The CDR3 has 14 amino acids. Trimming took off 4 bases at V and 5 bases at J, with 12 bases between the two ends. CDR3 region: CASSGPGADQPQHF. In nucleotides, the CDR3 is TGTGCCAGCAGTGGTCCTGGGGCCGATCAGCCCCAGCATTTT.

Here the CDR3 reads CACDRASNYGYTF. Here the CDR3 DNA reads TGTGCCTGTGACAGGGCCTCTAACTATGGCTACACCTTC. V usage is TRBV30 and J usage is TRBJ1-2, with 7 bases that match TRBD1. The ends lost 6 bases at V and 0 bases at J; junction bases unmatched: 4. Per germline, CDR1 GTSNPN and CDR2 SVGIG (reference sequence). The CDR3 is 13 residues long. Looking up the rest from reference TRBV30 and TRBJ1-2 gives the full variable domain: SQTIHQWPATLVQPVGSPLSLECTVEGTSNPNLYWYRQAAGRGLQLLFYSVGIGQISSEVPQNLSASRPQDRQFILSSKKLLLSDSGFYLCACDRASNYGYTFGSGTRLTVV.

V is TRBV5-4 and J is TRBJ2-1; D not certain. CDR1 is SGHNT, CDR2 YYREEE, per germline (reference sequence). The V and J ends lost 3 bases and 6 bases respectively, with 10 bases between them. The CDR3 length is 13 residues. In DNA form, the CDR3 reads TGTGCCAGCAGCTCCTACGACGCCAATGAGCAGTTCTTC. Translation gives CASSSYDANEQFF.

The V gene is TRBV7-2, the J gene TRBJ1-6, with TRBD1 matching 8 bases. From germline, CDR1 is SGHTA and CDR2 FQGNSA. The V and J ends lost 8 bases and 13 bases, in that order; junction bases with no gene match: 7. CDR3 length: 12 amino acids. Written as DNA, the CDR3 is TGTGCCAGCGGATCGACAGGGGTGCCCCTCCACTTT. This translates into CASGSTGVPLHF.